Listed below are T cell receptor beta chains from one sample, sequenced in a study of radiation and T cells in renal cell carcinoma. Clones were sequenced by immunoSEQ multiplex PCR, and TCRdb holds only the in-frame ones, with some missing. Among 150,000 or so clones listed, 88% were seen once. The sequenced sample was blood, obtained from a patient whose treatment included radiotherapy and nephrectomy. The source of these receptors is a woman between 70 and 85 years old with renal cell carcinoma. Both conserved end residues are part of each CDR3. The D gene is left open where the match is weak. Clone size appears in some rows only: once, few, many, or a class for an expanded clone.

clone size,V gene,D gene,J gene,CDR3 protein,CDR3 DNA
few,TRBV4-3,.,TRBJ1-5,CASSRGWRDQPQHF,TGCGCCAGCAGCCGCGGCTGGCGGGATCAGCCCCAGCATTTT
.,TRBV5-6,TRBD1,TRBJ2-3,CASSRPGTGSTDTQYF,TGTGCCAGCAGCCGTCCCGGGACAGGTAGCACAGATACGCAGTATTTT
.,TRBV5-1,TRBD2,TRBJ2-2,CASSSHTSGIPPNTGELFF,TGCGCCAGCAGCTCCCATACTAGCGGGATACCCCCGAACACCGGGGAGCTGTTTTTT
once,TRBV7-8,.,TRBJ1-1,CASSLGTVTEAFF,TGTGCCAGCAGCTTAGGGACAGTCACTGAAGCTTTCTTT
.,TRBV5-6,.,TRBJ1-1,CASSLRPNTGLNTEAFF,TGTGCCAGCAGCTTGCGACCCAATACAGGACTGAACACTGAAGCTTTCTTT
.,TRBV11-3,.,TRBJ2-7,CASSPTETEQYF,TGTGCCAGCAGCCCCACGGAGACCGAGCAGTACTTC
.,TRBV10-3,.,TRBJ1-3,CAITEGRNTIYF,TGTGCCATCACCGAAGGTAGAAACACCATATATTTT
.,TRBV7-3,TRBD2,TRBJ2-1,CASSSNGGASNEQFF,TGTGCCAGCAGCTCTAACGGGGGGGCCAGTAATGAGCAGTTCTTC
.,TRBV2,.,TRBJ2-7,CASSKESYEQYF,TGTGCCAGCAGTAAGGAGTCCTACGAGCAGTACTTC
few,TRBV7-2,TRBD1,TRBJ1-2,CASSLQGAGGRVGYTF,TGTGCCAGCAGCTTACAAGGAGCAGGGGGAAGAGTTGGCTACACCTTC
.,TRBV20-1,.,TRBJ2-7,CSAPRNTEQYF,TGCAGTGCTCCACGGAACACCGAGCAGTACTTC
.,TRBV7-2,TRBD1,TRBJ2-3,CASSLFSQGAADTQYF,TGTGCCAGCAGCTTATTCTCCCAGGGGGCGGCAGATACGCAGTATTTT
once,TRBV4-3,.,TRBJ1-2,CASSQGGGAVGYTF,TGCGCCAGCAGCCAAGGGGGAGGGGCGGTGGGCTACACCTTC
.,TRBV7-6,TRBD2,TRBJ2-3,CASSFASGGSGLHSTDTQYF,TGTGCCAGCAGCTTCGCTAGCGGGGGTTCCGGCCTCCATAGCACAGATACGCAGTATTTT
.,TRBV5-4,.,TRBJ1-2,CASSQGTQTNYGYTF,TGTGCCAGCAGTCAAGGGACACAGACCAACTATGGCTACACCTTC
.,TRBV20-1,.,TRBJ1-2,CSARVGLAF,TGCAGTGCTAGAGTGGGTCTAGCCTTC
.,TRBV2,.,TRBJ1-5,CASALTGPQHF,TGTGCCAGCGCCTTAACAGGGCCCCAGCATTTT
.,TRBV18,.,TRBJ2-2,CASSPPDRLNTGELFF,TGTGCCAGCTCACCACCCGACAGGTTGAACACCGGGGAGCTGTTTTTT
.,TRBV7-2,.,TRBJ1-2,CASSPTKMQGSNGYTF,TGTGCCAGCAGCCCTACTAAAATGCAGGGTAGTAATGGCTACACCTTC
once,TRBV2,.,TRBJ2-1,CASRDGSSYNEQFF,TGTGCCAGCAGGGACGGGAGCTCCTACAATGAGCAGTTCTTC
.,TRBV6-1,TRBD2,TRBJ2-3,CASSEGTSGGAIVRTDTQYF,TGTGCCAGCAGTGAAGGAACTAGCGGGGGGGCAATAGTTCGCACAGATACGCAGTATTTT
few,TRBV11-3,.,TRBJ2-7,CASSLQGWASSYEQYF,TGTGCCAGCAGCTTGCAGGGGTGGGCCTCCTCCTACGAGCAGTACTTC
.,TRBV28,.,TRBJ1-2,CASSLGGRGYGYTF,TGTGCCAGCAGTTTGGGGGGGCGCGGATATGGCTACACCTTC
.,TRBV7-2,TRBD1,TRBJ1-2,CASSSTGSHGYTF,TGTGCCAGCAGCTCGACAGGGTCCCATGGCTACACCTTC
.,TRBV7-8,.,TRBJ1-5,CASSRGGNQPQHF,TGTGCCAGCAGCCGGGGGGGTAATCAGCCCCAGCATTTT
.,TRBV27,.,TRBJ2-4,CASSFLGGPAKNIQYF,TGTGCCAGCAGTTTCCTCGGGGGGCCGGCCAAAAACATTCAGTACTTC
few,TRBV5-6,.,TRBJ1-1,CASSRGAGNTEAFF,TGTGCCAGCAGCCGGGGGGCTGGGAACACTGAAGCTTTCTTT
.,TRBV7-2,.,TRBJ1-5,CASSSSGSGPQHF,TGTGCCAGCAGCTCGAGCGGGAGCGGGCCCCAGCATTTT
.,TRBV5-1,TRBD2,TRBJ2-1,CASSPGGSSYNEQFF,TGCGCCAGCAGCCCGGGGGGGAGCTCCTACAATGAGCAGTTCTTC
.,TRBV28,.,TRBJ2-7,CASFQFGYEQYF,TGTGCCAGTTTCCAGTTTGGGTACGAGCAGTACTTC
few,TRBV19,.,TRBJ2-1,CASSTQAPGPYNEQFF,TGTGCCAGTAGCACGCAGGCCCCAGGGCCCTACAATGAGCAGTTCTTC